These 25 T cell receptor beta chains were all obtained from the same sample, sequenced in a study of T cell repertoires in cytomegalovirus infection. TCRdb re-called the reads with MiXCR, one entry per CDR3 protein. The table shows more than 150,000 distinct CDR3 sequences, with about 28% occurring only once. Sequencing input: PBMCs. The source is a human donor in good health (CMV status not recorded). Some clones in this sample may be carry-over from other donors' samples.

This chain links TRBV7-2 with TRBJ2-1; possibly TRBD2 for D (6 bases). The CDR3 sequence is 15 residues long. The germline V gene encodes CDR1 SGHTA and CDR2 FQGNSA. V lost 1 base and J lost 3, with 10 bases in between. CDR3 nucleotide sequence: TGTGCCAGCAGCTTAGTAGCGGAATTCTACAATGAGCAGTTCTTC. It specifies CASSLVAEFYNEQFF.

The table lists this clonotype with many counts. The chain links TRBV5-6 to TRBJ1-5; 8 bases are a match to TRBD1. The CDR3 is 14 amino acids. The V segment lost 4 bases and the J segment 2 bases; nucleotides outside the gene matches: 2. The V gene's germline CDR1 is SGHDT and CDR2 YYEEEE. As DNA, the CDR3 is TGTGCCAGCAGCGTGGGACAGGGCAATCAGCCCCAGCATTTT. The encoded protein is CASSVGQGNQPQHF.

This clonotype showed up many times. The chain uses TRBV12-3 or TRBV12-4 and TRBJ1-2, with 11 bases lining up with TRBD1. The V and J ends lost 5 bases and 4 bases, in that order; junction bases with no gene match: 9. CDR3 length equals 16 residues. CDR3 protein: CASSPSRTGGSYGYTF. The CDR3 DNA follows: TGTGCCAGCAGTCCTAGCAGGACAGGGGGCAGCTATGGCTACACCTTC.

The chain employs TRBV18 and TRBJ2-3, with 9 bases matching TRBD2. Per germline, CDR1 KGHSH and CDR2 LQKENI. J lost 0 bases, V lost 6 bases, and 7 bases had no gene match. The CDR3 sequence is 16 residues long. In DNA, the CDR3 is TGTGCCAGCTCCCCCATAGCGGGGGATAGCACAGATACGCAGTATTTT. As protein: CASSPIAGDSTDTQYF.

This chain links TRBV12-5 with TRBJ1-5; 8 nucleotides line up with TRBD1. The J segment lost 4 bases and the V segment lost 5 bases, leaving 7 bases of the junction unmatched. The CDR3 loop spans 15 amino acids. Germline loops: CDR1 LGHNT, CDR2 FRNRAP. CDR3 amino acids: CASGPSTGENQPQHF. The CDR3 DNA follows: TGTGCTAGTGGTCCTTCGACAGGGGAAAATCAGCCCCAGCATTTT. Supplemented by reference TRBV12-5 and TRBJ1-5, the full variable domain reads DARVTQTPRHKVTEMGQEVTMRCQPILGHNTVFWYRQTMMQGLELLAYFRNRAPLDDSGMPKDRFSAEMPDATLATLKIQPSEPRDSAVYFCASGPSTGENQPQHFGDGTRLSIL.

This clonotype was seen a few times. This sequence joins TRBV9 and TRBJ2-3; D gene uncertain. The V gene's germline CDR1 is SGDLS and CDR2 YYNGEE. The CDR3 is 15 amino acids. Trimming shortened V by 1 base and J by 3 bases, and 12 bases separated the two germline ends. DNA for the CDR3: TGTGCCAGCAGCGTACAGGCAAGCGAAACAGATACGCAGTATTTT. Its protein is CASSVQASETDTQYF. Drawing the rest from reference TRBV9 and TRBJ2-3, the complete variable domain is DSGVTQTPKHLITATGQRVTLRCSPRSGDLSVYWYQQSLDQGLQFLIQYYNGEERAKGNILERFSAQQFPDLHSELNLSSLELGDSALYFCASSVQASETDTQYFGPGTRLTVL.

This CDR3 reads CASRKAGGQETQYF. The CDR3 DNA sequence: TGTGCCAGCAGAAAAGCGGGGGGCCAAGAGACCCAGTACTTC. The chain employs TRBV6-2 or TRBV6-3 and TRBJ2-5; 9 nucleotides line up with TRBD2. The CDR3 has 14 residues. V shed 6 bases and J 1 base; nucleotides not matched to a gene: 3. Germline CDR1 reads MNHEY; CDR2 reads SVGEGT.

This rearrangement joins TRBV6-1 to TRBJ1-1; no reliable D call. The CDR3 covers 13 residues. V lost 5 bases and J lost 6, with 13 bases in between. Germline CDR1 is MNHNS and CDR2 is SASEGT. The CDR3 coding sequence is TGTGCCAGCAGTCCTCGGGGAAGTGCTGAAGCTTTCTTT. This translates into CASSPRGSAEAFF.

This chain links TRBV2 with TRBJ1-1, with D unclear. The CDR3 consists of 15 residues. Germline V gene sequence: CDR1 SNHLY, CDR2 FYNNEI. Trimming removed 7 bases at V and 5 bases at J, with 20 bases between. DNA of the CDR3: TGTGCCAGCAAGCCGGATGTGTCTCGGGGAACTGAAGCTTTCTTT. Its protein is CASKPDVSRGTEAFF.

A note on this clonotype: Sequence at one end of the junction differs from germline and may be a read error. CDR3 residues: CASSYGQGAYSYNEQLF. For the CDR3, the DNA is TGTGCCAGCAGCTACGGACAGGGGGCTTACTCGTACAATGAGCAGTTGTTC. The chain links TRBV7-2 to TRBJ2-1, with 11 bases lining up with TRBD1. The CDR3 extends over 17 amino acids. Germline V lookup: CDR1 SGHTA, CDR2 FQGNSA.

This clonotype was seen only a few times. This chain joins TRBV7-2 and TRBJ2-7; D is undetermined. This CDR3 region has 11 residues. With 5 bases removed from V and 9 bases from J, the gap between germline ends came to 11 bases. CDR1 is SGHTA and CDR2 is FQGNSA in the germline V gene. CDR3 in amino acids: CASSRLEVQYF. CDR3 sequence (DNA): TGTGCCAGCAGCCGGTTAGAGGTGCAGTACTTC.

V usage is TRBV19 and J usage is TRBJ1-2; a possible D gene is TRBD1 (6 bases). Germline V gene data show CDR1 as LNHDA and CDR2 as SQIVND (reference sequence). V was clipped by 5 bases and J by 2 bases, with 18 bases between them. The CDR3 sequence is 16 residues long. CDR3: CASSYNFQDSNYGYTF. The CDR3 DNA reads TGTGCCAGTAGTTACAATTTTCAGGACAGCAACTATGGCTACACCTTC.

This clonotype was seen a few times. V and J are TRBV7-2 and TRBJ2-7, with TRBD1 as a possible D gene (5 bases). In germline, CDR1 is SGHTA, CDR2 FQGNSA. V shed 1 base and J shed 3 bases, with 16 bases lying between them. The CDR3 runs to 16 residues. The CDR3 reads CASSLVGSTENYEQYF. CDR3 coding DNA: TGTGCCAGCAGCTTAGTGGGGTCGACAGAAAACTACGAGCAGTACTTC.

This clonotype was picked up one time. This sequence joins TRBV27 and TRBJ2-7; 8 bases line up with TRBD2. V lost 9 bases to trimming and J lost 2 bases; unmatched junction nucleotides: 15. The germline V gene has CDR1 MNHEY and CDR2 SMNVEV (reference sequence). The CDR3 has 16 amino acids. The CDR3 sequence is CARSRNPVGGAYEQYF. The DNA of the CDR3 is TGTGCCAGGAGCCGCAACCCGGTCGGGGGGGCCTACGAGCAGTACTTC.

This clonotype was recorded a few times. The CDR3 DNA follows: TGCGCCAGCACCCTCGCAGGGACTAATGAAAAACTGTTTTTT. Protein product: CASTLAGTNEKLFF. The V and J genes are TRBV5-1 and TRBJ1-4; tentatively, D is TRBD1 (5 bases). The CDR3 covers 14 residues. V shed 6 bases and J shed 2 bases, with 11 bases lying between them. Germline assignment: CDR1 SGHRS and CDR2 YFSETQ.

V is TRBV10-2 and J is TRBJ1-5; D is unresolved. Per the germline V gene, CDR1 is WSHSY and CDR2 is SAAADI. The germline V and J ends were trimmed by 4 bases and 6 bases, with 7 bases remaining between them. This CDR3 region has 12 residues. CDR3 loop: CASSGSRQPQHF. CDR3 in DNA: TGCGCCAGCAGTGGCAGCCGTCAGCCCCAGCATTTT.

The V gene is TRBV7-2, the J gene TRBJ1-5; 7 bases are a match to TRBD1. Germline CDR1 reads SGHTA; CDR2 reads FQGNSA. This CDR3 has 20 residues. The V and J ends lost 1 base and 1 base, in that order; junction bases with no gene match: 16. The CDR3 protein is CASSLGTGTASMRSNQPQHF. In DNA form, the CDR3 reads TGTGCCAGCAGCTTAGGAACCGGGACAGCCTCCATGAGGAGCAATCAGCCCCAGCATTTT.

Comment on this clonotype: This may be a read error, as it is one base from a much larger clone. The chain has TRBV25-1 and TRBJ1-1; weak D call: TRBD1 (5 bases). CDR3 length equals 14 residues. CDR1 is MGHDK, CDR2 SYGVNS, per germline. The CDR3 DNA follows: TGTGCCAGCAGTGAGGAGGGGATGAACATTGAAGCTTTCTTT. Encoded protein: CASSEEGMNIEAFF.

This clonotype was recorded many times. V usage is TRBV12-3 or TRBV12-4 and J usage is TRBJ2-3, with 16 positions matching TRBD2. The junction had 8 bases not matched to a gene; V was cut back by 5 bases and J by 0 bases. The CDR3 is made up of 19 amino acids. The CDR3 region has the DNA TGTGCCAGCAGTCCGGGACTAGCGGGGGGGCCGGCAAGCACAGATACGCAGTATTTT. Translating it yields CASSPGLAGGPASTDTQYF.

The CDR3 region has the DNA TGTGCCAGCAGCACCGGACTAGCTGCCGAGCAGTACTTC. Its protein product is CASSTGLAAEQYF. The chain recombines TRBV12-3 or TRBV12-4 with TRBJ2-7, with 8 bases that match TRBD2. This CDR3 region has 13 residues. V dropped 6 bases and J dropped 6; count of bases not matched to a gene: 7.

The chain employs TRBV12-3 or TRBV12-4 and TRBJ1-1, with 7 bases matching TRBD1. There are 15 residues in the CDR3. V gave up 5 bases and J gave up 3 bases; unmatched junction bases: 9. In DNA form, the CDR3 reads TGTGCCAGCAGTCACCAGGGGGGGCCCTACACTGAAGCTTTCTTT. As protein: CASSHQGGPYTEAFF.

This clonotype was picked up a small number of times. The chain links TRBV29-1 to TRBJ2-7; no reliable D call. V was shortened by 2 bases and J by 5 bases, with 7 bases between the two germline ends. CDR3 length: 11 amino acids. Looked up from germline, CDR1 is SQVTM and CDR2 is ANQGSEA. The CDR3 DNA sequence: TGCAGCGTTGAACGGCAGCACGAGCAGTACTTC. Translation: CSVERQHEQYF.

This clonotype was detected a few times. This sequence joins TRBV4-3 and TRBJ1-2; maybe TRBD1 (5 bases). This CDR3 is 15 amino acids long. Germline V gives CDR1 LGHNA, CDR2 YSLEER. The V end lost 0 bases, the J end lost 8 bases, and 16 bases lay between the germline ends. The DNA for the CDR3 is TGCGCCAGCAGCCAAGATATTAGGGGCCCTCGAGGCTACACCTTC. Translated: CASSQDIRGPRGYTF.

V gene TRBV7-2 combines with J gene TRBJ2-1; D assignment may be TRBD1 or TRBD2 (6 bases each). CDR1 and CDR2 from the germline V gene are SGHTA and FQGNSA. Trimming removed 4 bases from V and 5 bases from J, with 18 bases in between. This CDR3 is built from 16 residues. CDR3 bases: TGTGCCAGCAGCTCATCCAGAGGGGGGTTGCACAATGAGCAGTTCTTC. It yields the protein CASSSSRGGLHNEQFF.

The J gene is TRBJ1-5, the V gene TRBV25-1; unclear D gene. The germline V and J ends were trimmed by 6 bases and 5 bases, with 14 bases remaining between them. The CDR3 extends over 14 amino acids. The germline V gene has CDR1 MGHDK and CDR2 SYGVNS. CDR3 in amino acids: CASRKGGQDQPQHF. CDR3 DNA sequence: TGTGCCAGCAGAAAGGGAGGGCAAGATCAGCCCCAGCATTTT.